This T cell receptor beta chain was recovered during a study of cytomegalovirus exposure and HLA in healthy donors. Whole-study results and caveats: Links to common viral pathogens appeared, in a later analysis, for several of the most significant clusters. The study listed some 160 cytomegalovirus-associated TCR beta chains. With later analysis, a missense DCLRE1C variant became linked to TCR beta V- and J-gene trimming.

The PCR used 60 Vbeta and 13 Jbeta primers. TCRdb's table, derived via immunoSEQ multiplex PCR, lists solely in-frame clones and lacks some. The table has approximately 120,000 clones, over 9.5% seen once. J gave up 4 bases and V 5 bases, and 4 bases lay outside the gene matches. CDR3 length: 15 amino acids. The germline V gene has CDR1 KGHSH and CDR2 LQKENI. Remarks on this clone: Its specificity is unknown.

The chain uses TRBV18 and TRBJ2-1; 11 bases map to TRBD2. This clonotype originated in a woman aged 18-30 years in good health and CMV-seropositive. The sequenced material came from PBMCs. The CDR3 sequence: CASSVLAGVYNEQFF. As DNA, the CDR3 is TGTGCCAGCTCAGTACTAGCGGGAGTATACAATGAGCAGTTCTTC.